One sample yielded the 12 T cell receptor beta chains listed below, sequenced in a study of blood T cell repertoires in COVID-19. Assay: immunoSEQ multiplex PCR; the TCRdb copy retains only in-frame clones and omits some. Here the sample spans 140,000 to 150,000 clones, about 87% being singletons. Material for sequencing was peripheral blood. The origin of the receptors is a woman in her forties or fifties with acute or convalescent COVID-19.

V gene TRBV9 combines with J gene TRBJ2-2, with 11 bases that match TRBD2. Losses at the gene ends were 3 bases for V and 2 bases for J; bases not matched to a gene: 6. The CDR3 extends over 17 amino acids. The germline gives CDR1 SGDLS, CDR2 YYNGEE. The CDR3 loop reads CASSGLAGGLNTGELFF. The CDR3 DNA follows: TGTGCCAGCAGCGGCTTAGCGGGGGGGCTTAACACCGGGGAGCTGTTTTTT.

The chain uses TRBV3-1 (or the pseudogene TRBV3-2) and TRBJ2-5, with D tentatively TRBD2 (5 bases). V lost 4 bases, J lost 4 bases, and 16 bases lay in between. CDR1 and CDR2 (germline): LGHDT, YNNKEL (reference sequence). This CDR3 contains 15 residues. The CDR3 protein is CASSPSGISLETQYF. DNA of the CDR3: TGTGCCAGCAGCCCCTCCGGGATTAGCTTAGAGACCCAGTACTTC.

The chain's CDR3 is CASSLHLTGRRHSPLHF. In DNA, the CDR3 is TGTGCCAGCAGCCTTCACTTGACAGGGCGAAGGCATTCACCCCTCCACTTT. The chain has TRBV7-9 and TRBJ1-6; 7 positions agree with TRBD1. The CDR3 consists of 17 residues. CDR1 is SEHNR, CDR2 FQNEAQ, per germline (reference sequence). V was pared by 5 bases and J by 8 bases, with 15 bases of the junction left unmatched.

The chain couples TRBV7-3 to TRBJ2-1; 8 positions match TRBD2. CDR3 length: 21 amino acids. In germline, CDR1 is SGHTA, CDR2 FQGTGA. J gave up 5 bases and V 1 base, and 22 bases lay outside the gene matches. CDR3 sequence reads: CASSLIAVLRYQAGGDNEQFF. In DNA form, the CDR3 reads TGTGCCAGCAGCTTAATAGCGGTTTTACGATATCAGGCGGGGGGAGACAATGAGCAGTTCTTC.

J is TRBJ2-1 and V is TRBV5-6; 10 bases agree with TRBD2. The CDR3 contains 15 residues. Per germline, CDR1 SGHDT and CDR2 YYEEEE. V lost 0 bases and J lost 10; bases outside the gene matches: 7. The CDR3 reads CASSLASGRDREQFF. The CDR3 coding sequence is TGTGCCAGCAGCTTGGCTAGCGGGAGAGATCGGGAGCAGTTCTTC.

CDR3 bases: TGTGCCAGCAGCTTACCCGGGTCCTACGAGCAGTACTTC. It codes for CASSLPGSYEQYF. The genes are TRBV7-9 and TRBJ2-7; no clear D. CDR3 length equals 13 residues. Between the trimmed V and J ends, which lost 2 bases and 1 base, there was a span of 6 bases. Germline loops: CDR1 SEHNR, CDR2 FQNEAQ (reference sequence).

This clone has only one observation. V is TRBV5-8 and J is TRBJ2-1; D is perhaps TRBD1 (5 bases). Deletions cut 5 bases from V and 7 bases from J, with 13 bases between. The CDR3 covers 13 residues. Germline assignment: CDR1 SGHTS and CDR2 YDEGEE. CDR3 nucleotide sequence: TGTGCCAGCAGGAGAAGGGGCGAGAATGAGCAGTTCTTC. It specifies CASRRRGENEQFF.

This rearrangement joins TRBV5-1 to TRBJ2-2, with D perhaps TRBD1 (5 bases). V shed 4 bases and J shed 0 bases, with 10 bases lying between them. Looked up from germline, CDR1 is SGHRS and CDR2 is YFSETQ. The CDR3 spans 15 residues. CDR3 bases: TGCGCCAGCAGCCCGACAGCTGCGAACACCGGGGAGCTGTTTTTT. Residues: CASSPTAANTGELFF.

The V gene is TRBV7-3, the J gene TRBJ2-7; TRBD2 matches 7 bases. CDR3 length: 18 amino acids. V shed 4 bases and J 0 bases; nucleotides not matched to a gene: 15. CDR1 is SGHTA, CDR2 FQGTGA, per germline. CDR3 DNA: TGTGCCAGCAGCTCCCGGGACGACAGCGGGGACCTCTCCTACGAGCAGTACTTC. Protein: CASSSRDDSGDLSYEQYF.

The CDR3 region has the DNA TGTGCCAGCAGCCACTGGCAGGGGAACACCGGGGAGCTGTTTTTT. Its translation is CASSHWQGNTGELFF. The chain has TRBV3-1 (or the pseudogene TRBV3-2) and TRBJ2-2, with a tentative D call TRBD1 (5 bases). Deletions cut 3 bases from V and 1 base from J, with 9 bases between. Germline V lookup: CDR1 LGHDT, CDR2 YNNKEL (reference sequence). The CDR3 totals 15 residues.

This clone appeared once. The CDR3 spells CASDSGTAQETQYF. The CDR3 coding sequence is TGTGCCAGCGATTCGGGGACAGCCCAAGAGACCCAGTACTTC. The chain combines TRBV9 with TRBJ2-5, with 7 bases fitting TRBD1. The J segment lost 1 base and the V segment lost 7 bases, leaving 7 bases of the junction unmatched. Germline V gene data show CDR1 as SGDLS and CDR2 as YYNGEE. This CDR3 comprises 14 residues.

The V gene is TRBV7-2, the J gene TRBJ2-7, with a tentative D call TRBD2 (5 bases). From germline, CDR1 is SGHTA and CDR2 FQGNSA. The CDR3 sequence is 15 residues long. V lost 5 bases and J 6 bases, leaving 20 bases between the germline ends. The CDR3 DNA is TGTGCCAGCAGCAACAATAGAGGGAGTGGTTTCGAGCAGTACTTC. Its translation: CASSNNRGSGFEQYF.